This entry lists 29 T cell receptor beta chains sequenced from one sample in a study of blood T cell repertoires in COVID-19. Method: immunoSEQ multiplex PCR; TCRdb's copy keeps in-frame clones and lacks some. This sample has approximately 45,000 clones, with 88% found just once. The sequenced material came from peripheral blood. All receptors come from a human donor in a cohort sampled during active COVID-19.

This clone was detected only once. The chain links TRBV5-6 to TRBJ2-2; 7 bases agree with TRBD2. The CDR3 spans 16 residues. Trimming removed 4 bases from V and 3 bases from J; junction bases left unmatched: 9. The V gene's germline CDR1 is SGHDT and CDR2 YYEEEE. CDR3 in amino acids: CASSPPSGLYTGELFF. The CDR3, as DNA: TGTGCCAGCAGCCCCCCGTCGGGACTATACACCGGGGAGCTGTTTTTT.

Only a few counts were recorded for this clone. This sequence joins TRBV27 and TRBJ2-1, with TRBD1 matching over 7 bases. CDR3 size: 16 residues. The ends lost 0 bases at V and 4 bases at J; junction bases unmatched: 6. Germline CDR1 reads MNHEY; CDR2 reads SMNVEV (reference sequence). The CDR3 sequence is CASSLSLDRPYNEQFF. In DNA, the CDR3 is TGTGCCAGCAGTTTATCGCTGGACAGGCCTTACAATGAGCAGTTCTTC.

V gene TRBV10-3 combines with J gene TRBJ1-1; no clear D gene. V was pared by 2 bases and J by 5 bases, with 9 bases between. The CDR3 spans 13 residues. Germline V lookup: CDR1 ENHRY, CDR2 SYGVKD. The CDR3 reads CAISEMWETEAFF. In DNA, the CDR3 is TGTGCCATCAGTGAGATGTGGGAGACTGAAGCTTTCTTT.

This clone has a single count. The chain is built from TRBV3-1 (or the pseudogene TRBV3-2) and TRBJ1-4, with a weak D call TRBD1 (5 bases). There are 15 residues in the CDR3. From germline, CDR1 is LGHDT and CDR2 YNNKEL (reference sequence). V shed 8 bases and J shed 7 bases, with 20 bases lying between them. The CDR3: CASSPQGGEGEKLFF. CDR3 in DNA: TGTGCCAGCTCCCCCCAGGGAGGGGAGGGTGAAAAACTGTTTTTT.

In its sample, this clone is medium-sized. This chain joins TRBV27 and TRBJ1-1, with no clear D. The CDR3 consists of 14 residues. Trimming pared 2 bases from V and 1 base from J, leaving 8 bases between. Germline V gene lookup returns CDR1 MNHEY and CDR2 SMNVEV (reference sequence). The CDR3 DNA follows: TGTGCCAGCAGTTTACACAGTTCGAACACTGAAGCTTTCTTT. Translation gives CASSLHSSNTEAFF.

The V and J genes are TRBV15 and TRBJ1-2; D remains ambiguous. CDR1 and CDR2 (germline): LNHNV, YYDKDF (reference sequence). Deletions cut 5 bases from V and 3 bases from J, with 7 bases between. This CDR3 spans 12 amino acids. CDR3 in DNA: TGTGCCACCAGCGCAGCGCACTATGGCTACACCTTC. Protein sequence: CATSAAHYGYTF.

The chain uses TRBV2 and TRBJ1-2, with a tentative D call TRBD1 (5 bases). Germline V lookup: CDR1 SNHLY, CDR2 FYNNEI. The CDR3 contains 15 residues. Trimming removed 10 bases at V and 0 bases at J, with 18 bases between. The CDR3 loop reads CATLEGVTSNYGYTF. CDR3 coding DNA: TGTGCCACCCTGGAAGGGGTAACTTCTAACTATGGCTACACCTTC.

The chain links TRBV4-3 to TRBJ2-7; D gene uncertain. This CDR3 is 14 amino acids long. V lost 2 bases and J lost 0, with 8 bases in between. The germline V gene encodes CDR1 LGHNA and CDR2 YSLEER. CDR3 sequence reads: CASSQTRSSYEQYF. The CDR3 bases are TGCGCCAGCAGCCAAACAAGGAGCTCCTACGAGCAGTACTTC.

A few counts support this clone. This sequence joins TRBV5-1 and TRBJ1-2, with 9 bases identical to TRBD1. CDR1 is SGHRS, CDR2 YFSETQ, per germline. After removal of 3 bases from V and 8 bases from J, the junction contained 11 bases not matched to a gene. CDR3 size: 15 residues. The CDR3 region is CASSSTGGAFNGYTF. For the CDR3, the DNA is TGCGCCAGCAGCTCTACAGGGGGCGCGTTTAACGGCTACACCTTC. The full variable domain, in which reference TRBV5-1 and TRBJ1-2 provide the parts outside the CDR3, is KAGVTQTPRYLIKTRGQQVTLSCSPISGHRSVSWYQQTPGQGLQFLFEYFSETQRNKGNFPGRFSGRQFSNSRSEMNVSTLELGDSALYLCASSSTGGAFNGYTFGSGTRLTVV.

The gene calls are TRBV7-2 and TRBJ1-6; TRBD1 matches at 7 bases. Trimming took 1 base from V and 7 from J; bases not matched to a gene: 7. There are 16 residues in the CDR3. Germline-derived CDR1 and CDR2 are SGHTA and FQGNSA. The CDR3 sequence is CASSLGTYRGNSPLHF. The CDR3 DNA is TGTGCCAGCAGCTTAGGAACTTACAGGGGCAATTCACCCCTCCACTTT.

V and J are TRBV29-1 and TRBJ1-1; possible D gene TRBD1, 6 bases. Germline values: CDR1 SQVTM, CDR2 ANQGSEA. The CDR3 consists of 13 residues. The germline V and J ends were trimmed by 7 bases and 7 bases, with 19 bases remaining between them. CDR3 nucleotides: TGCAGCGCCAGGACAGCGGGGATGGGTGAAGCTTTCTTT. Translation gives CSARTAGMGEAFF. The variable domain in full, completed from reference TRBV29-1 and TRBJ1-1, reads SAVISQKPSRDICQRGTSLTIQCQVDSQVTMMFWYRQQPGQSLTLIATANQGSEATYESGFVIDKFPISRPNLTFSTLTVSNMSPEDSSIYLCSARTAGMGEAFFGQGTRLTVV.

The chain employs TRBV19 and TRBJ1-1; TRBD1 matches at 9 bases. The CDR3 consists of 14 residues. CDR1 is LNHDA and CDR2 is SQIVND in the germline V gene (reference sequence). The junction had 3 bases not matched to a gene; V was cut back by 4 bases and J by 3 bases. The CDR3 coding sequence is TGTGCCAGTAGTACAAGACAGGGGGACACTGAAGCTTTCTTT. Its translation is CASSTRQGDTEAFF.

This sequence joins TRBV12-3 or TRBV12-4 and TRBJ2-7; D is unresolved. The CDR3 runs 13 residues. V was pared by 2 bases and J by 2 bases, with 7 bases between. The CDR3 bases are TGTGCCAGCAGTTTATCTGTTACCTACGAGCAGTACTTC. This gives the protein CASSLSVTYEQYF.

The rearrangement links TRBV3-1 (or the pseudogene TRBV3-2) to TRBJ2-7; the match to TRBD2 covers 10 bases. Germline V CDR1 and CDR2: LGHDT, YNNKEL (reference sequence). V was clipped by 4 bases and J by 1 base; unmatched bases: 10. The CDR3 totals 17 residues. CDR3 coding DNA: TGTGCCAGCAGCCCGGTTGGCCGGACTAGCGGTTCCTACGAGCAGTACTTC. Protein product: CASSPVGRTSGSYEQYF.

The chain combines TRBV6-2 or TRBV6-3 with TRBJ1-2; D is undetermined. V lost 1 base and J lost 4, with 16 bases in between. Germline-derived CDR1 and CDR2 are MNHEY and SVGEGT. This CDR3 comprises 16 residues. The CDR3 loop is CASSYLSPGSTYGYTF. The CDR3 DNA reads TGTGCCAGCAGTTACTTATCTCCCGGGTCCACCTATGGCTACACCTTC.

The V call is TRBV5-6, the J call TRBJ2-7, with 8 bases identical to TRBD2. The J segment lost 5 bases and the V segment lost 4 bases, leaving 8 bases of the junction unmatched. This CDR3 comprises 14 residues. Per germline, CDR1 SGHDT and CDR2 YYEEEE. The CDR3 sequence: CASSPRGLAHEQYF. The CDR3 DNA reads TGTGCCAGCAGCCCCCGAGGACTAGCCCACGAGCAGTACTTC.

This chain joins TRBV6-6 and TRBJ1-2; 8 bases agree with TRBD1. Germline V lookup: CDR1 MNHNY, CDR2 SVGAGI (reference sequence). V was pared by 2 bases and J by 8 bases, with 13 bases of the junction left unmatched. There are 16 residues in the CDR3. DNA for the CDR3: TGTGCCAGCAGTTACCCGACCGGACAGGGTACGTCGGGCTACACCTTC. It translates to CASSYPTGQGTSGYTF.

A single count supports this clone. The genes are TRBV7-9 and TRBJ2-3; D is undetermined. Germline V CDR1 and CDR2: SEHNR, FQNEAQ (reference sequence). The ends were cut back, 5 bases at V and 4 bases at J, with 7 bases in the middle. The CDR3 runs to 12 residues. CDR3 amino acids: CASSPLSDTQYF. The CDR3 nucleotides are TGTGCCAGCAGCCCCTTGTCAGATACGCAGTATTTT.

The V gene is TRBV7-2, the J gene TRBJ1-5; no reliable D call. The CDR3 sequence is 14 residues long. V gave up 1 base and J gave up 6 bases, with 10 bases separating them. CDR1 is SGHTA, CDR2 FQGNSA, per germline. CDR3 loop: CASSLGGSTQPQHF. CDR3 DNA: TGTGCCAGCAGCTTAGGAGGGTCCACTCAGCCCCAGCATTTT.

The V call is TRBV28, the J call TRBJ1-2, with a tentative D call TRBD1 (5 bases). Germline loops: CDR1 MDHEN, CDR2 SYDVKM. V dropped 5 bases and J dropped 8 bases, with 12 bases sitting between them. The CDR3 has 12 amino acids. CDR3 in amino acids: CASSEMGHGYTF. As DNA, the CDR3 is TGTGCCAGCAGTGAGATGGGGCACGGCTACACCTTC.

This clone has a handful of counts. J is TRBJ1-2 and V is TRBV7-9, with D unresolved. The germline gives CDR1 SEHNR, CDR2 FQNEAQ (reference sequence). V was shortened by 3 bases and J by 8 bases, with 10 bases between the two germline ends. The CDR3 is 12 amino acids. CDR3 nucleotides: TGTGCCAGCAGCTTGACCGGGAACGGCTACACCTTC. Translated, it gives CASSLTGNGYTF. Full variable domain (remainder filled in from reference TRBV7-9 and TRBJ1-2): DTGVSQNPRHKITKRGQNVTFRCDPISEHNRLYWYRQTLGQGPEFLTYFQNEAQLEKSRLLSDRFSAERPKGSFSTLEIQRTEQGDSAMYLCASSLTGNGYTFGSGTRLTVV.

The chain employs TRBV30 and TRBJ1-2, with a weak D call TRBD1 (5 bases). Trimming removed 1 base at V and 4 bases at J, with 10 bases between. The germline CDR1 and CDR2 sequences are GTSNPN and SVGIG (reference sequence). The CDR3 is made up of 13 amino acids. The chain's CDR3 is CAWSALRAYGYTF. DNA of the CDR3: TGTGCCTGGAGTGCCCTCAGGGCCTATGGCTACACCTTC. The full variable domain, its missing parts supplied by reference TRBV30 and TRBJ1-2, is SQTIHQWPATLVQPVGSPLSLECTVEGTSNPNLYWYRQAAGRGLQLLFYSVGIGQISSEVPQNLSASRPQDRQFILSSKKLLLSDSGFYLCAWSALRAYGYTFGSGTRLTVV.

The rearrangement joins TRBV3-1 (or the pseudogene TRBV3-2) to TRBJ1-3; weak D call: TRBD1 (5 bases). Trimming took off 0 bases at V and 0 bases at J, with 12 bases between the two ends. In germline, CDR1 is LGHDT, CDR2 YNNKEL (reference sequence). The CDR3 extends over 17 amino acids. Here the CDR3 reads CASSQDWQGSSGNTIYF. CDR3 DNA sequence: TGTGCCAGCAGCCAAGATTGGCAGGGAAGCTCTGGAAACACCATATATTTT.

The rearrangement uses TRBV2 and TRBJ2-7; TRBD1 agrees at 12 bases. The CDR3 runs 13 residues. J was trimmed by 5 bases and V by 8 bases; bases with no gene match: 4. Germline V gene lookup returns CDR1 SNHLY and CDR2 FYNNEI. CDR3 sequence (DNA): TGTGCCAGCCGAGGGACAGGGGGCCACGAGCAGTACTTC. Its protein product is CASRGTGGHEQYF.

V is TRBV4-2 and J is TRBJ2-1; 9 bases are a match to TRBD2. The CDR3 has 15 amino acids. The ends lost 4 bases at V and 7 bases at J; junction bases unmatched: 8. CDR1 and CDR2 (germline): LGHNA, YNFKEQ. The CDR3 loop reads CASSRQGGGANEQFF. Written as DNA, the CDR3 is TGTGCCAGCAGCCGTCAGGGCGGGGGGGCTAATGAGCAGTTCTTC.

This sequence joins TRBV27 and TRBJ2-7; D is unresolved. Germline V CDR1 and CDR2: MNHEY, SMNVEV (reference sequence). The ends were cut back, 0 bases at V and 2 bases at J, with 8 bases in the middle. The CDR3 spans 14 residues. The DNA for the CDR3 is TGTGCCAGCAGTTTATCCTACCCCACCTACGAGCAGTACTTC. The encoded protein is CASSLSYPTYEQYF.

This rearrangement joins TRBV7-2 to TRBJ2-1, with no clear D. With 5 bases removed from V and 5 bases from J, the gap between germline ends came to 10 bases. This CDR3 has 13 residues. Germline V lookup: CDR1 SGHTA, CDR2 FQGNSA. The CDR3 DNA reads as TGTGCCAGCAGCGCATACTATGACAATGAGCAGTTCTTC. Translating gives CASSAYYDNEQFF.

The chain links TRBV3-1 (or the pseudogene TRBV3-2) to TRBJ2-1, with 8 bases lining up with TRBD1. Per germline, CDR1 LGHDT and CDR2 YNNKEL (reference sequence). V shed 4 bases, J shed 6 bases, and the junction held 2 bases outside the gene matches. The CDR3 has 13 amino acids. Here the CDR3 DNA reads TGTGCCAGCAGCCCCGACAGGGGCAATGAGCAGTTCTTC. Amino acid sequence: CASSPDRGNEQFF.

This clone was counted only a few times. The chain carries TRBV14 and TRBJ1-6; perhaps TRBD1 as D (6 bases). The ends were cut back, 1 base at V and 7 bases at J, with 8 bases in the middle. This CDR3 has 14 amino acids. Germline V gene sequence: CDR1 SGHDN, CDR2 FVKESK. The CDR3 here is CASSQGRGNSPLHF. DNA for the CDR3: TGTGCCAGCAGCCAAGGTAGGGGGAATTCACCCCTCCACTTT. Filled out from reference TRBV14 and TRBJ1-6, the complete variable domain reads EAGVTQFPSHSVIEKGQTVTLRCDPISGHDNLYWYRRVMGKEIKFLLHFVKESKQDESGMPNNRFLAERTGGTYSTLKVQPAELEDSGVYFCASSQGRGNSPLHFGNGTRLTVT.